These 21 T cell receptor beta chains were sequenced from one sample in a study of blood T cell repertoires in COVID-19. Generated by immunoSEQ multiplex PCR, the TCRdb table keeps only in-frame clones and is missing some. The sample consists of approximately 200,000 clones, around 91% of them appearing once. The specimen was PBMCs or T cells enriched from blood (not recorded which). The receptors originated from a young woman in a cohort exposed to, infected with or recovered from COVID-19 (not recorded which).

The CDR3 DNA reads as TGTGCCAGCTCACAACTAGCGGGAGGGCCCGATGAGCAGTTCTTC. Its translation: CASSQLAGGPDEQFF. This chain uses TRBV18 with TRBJ2-1, with 13 bases identical to TRBD2. Germline V gene sequence: CDR1 KGHSH, CDR2 LQKENI. The CDR3 spans 15 residues. The junction had 5 bases not matched to a gene; V was cut back by 4 bases and J by 8 bases.

This clone was recorded only once. The rearrangement joins TRBV5-1 to TRBJ1-1; D gene ambiguous. V was shortened by 0 bases and J by 0 bases, with 9 bases between the two germline ends. The CDR3 is 15 residues long. Germline CDR1 and CDR2: SGHRS and YFSETQ. The CDR3 sequence is CASSLEPEMNTEAFF. CDR3 nucleotide sequence: TGCGCCAGCAGCTTGGAACCGGAGATGAACACTGAAGCTTTCTTT. Full variable domain (remainder filled in from reference TRBV5-1 and TRBJ1-1): KAGVTQTPRYLIKTRGQQVTLSCSPISGHRSVSWYQQTPGQGLQFLFEYFSETQRNKGNFPGRFSGRQFSNSRSEMNVSTLELGDSALYLCASSLEPEMNTEAFFGQGTRLTVV.

The CDR3 nucleotides are TGTGCCAGCAGCCTTGACGGGGGTGGTGAAGCTTTCTTT. Amino acids: CASSLDGGGEAFF. This sequence joins TRBV7-8 and TRBJ1-1; D is perhaps TRBD1 (5 bases). The V and J ends lost 5 bases and 7 bases respectively, with 14 bases between them. The CDR3 totals 13 residues. Germline V gene lookup returns CDR1 SGHVS and CDR2 FQNEAQ.

This rearrangement joins TRBV7-2 to TRBJ1-2; possible D gene TRBD1, 6 bases. CDR1 SGHTA and CDR2 FQGNSA come from the germline V gene. V was cut by 5 bases and J by 1 base, with 11 bases left in between. The CDR3 covers 14 residues. The CDR3 DNA follows: TGTGCCAGCAGCCCGACAGGAAATAACTATGGCTACACCTTC. Residues: CASSPTGNNYGYTF.

The chain is built from TRBV10-1 and TRBJ2-2, with 9 bases aligning to TRBD2. The CDR3 covers 13 residues. CDR1 and CDR2 (germline): WNHNN, SYGVQD (reference sequence). V trimming: 8 bases; J trimming: 6 bases; junction bases outside the gene matches: 4. The CDR3 DNA reads TGCGCCAGCGGGACTAGCTACCCCGGGGAGCTGTTTTTT. Protein product: CASGTSYPGELFF.

The chain couples TRBV6-5 to TRBJ1-5, with no clear D. Germline V gene lookup returns CDR1 MNHEY and CDR2 SVGAGI. Trimming pared 6 bases from V and 6 bases from J, leaving 15 bases between. CDR3 length: 14 residues. The CDR3 DNA reads as TGTGCCAGCAGAAGGACTCCCTCGGGTCAGCCCCAGCATTTT. Protein sequence: CASRRTPSGQPQHF.

The rearrangement joins TRBV27 to TRBJ2-7; 7 bases are a match to TRBD1. With V trimmed by 5 bases and J by 6 bases, 1 base remained unmatched. The CDR3 loop spans 11 amino acids. Germline V lookup: CDR1 MNHEY, CDR2 SMNVEV (reference sequence). The CDR3 sequence: CASSNRGEQYF. CDR3 DNA: TGTGCCAGCAGTAACAGGGGCGAGCAGTACTTC.

The chain couples TRBV7-3 to TRBJ1-1; possible D gene TRBD1, 6 bases. Germline CDR1 SGHTA, CDR2 FQGTGA. The CDR3 loop spans 16 amino acids. V lost 2 bases, J lost 1 base, and 14 bases lay in between. CDR3 in DNA: TGTGCCAGCAGCTTAGCAGGGGCAGGGGCGAACACTGAAGCTTTCTTT. Translated, it gives CASSLAGAGANTEAFF.

V usage is TRBV2 and J usage is TRBJ1-5, with 10 positions matching TRBD1. V lost 4 bases, J lost 7 bases, and 7 bases stayed unmatched. Germline CDR1 reads SNHLY; CDR2 reads FYNNEI. CDR3 length: 15 amino acids. CDR3 loop: CASSGDRGYGQPQHF. CDR3 DNA: TGTGCCAGCAGTGGGGACAGGGGATACGGGCAGCCCCAGCATTTT.

DNA of the CDR3: TGTGCCAGCAGCTTAGGTCTGGCGGGAGCCCAAGAGCAGTTCTTC. Amino acids: CASSLGLAGAQEQFF. The V call is TRBV13, the J call TRBJ2-1; 7 bases agree with TRBD2. CDR3 length equals 15 residues. CDR1 is PRHDT and CDR2 is FYEKMQ in the germline V gene (reference sequence). Trimming took 0 bases from V and 10 from J; bases not matched to a gene: 9.

V gene TRBV19 combines with J gene TRBJ2-3, with 14 nucleotides matching TRBD2. Germline lookup yields CDR1 LNHDA and CDR2 SQIVND (reference sequence). The CDR3 consists of 18 residues. V dropped 4 bases and J dropped 5; count of bases not matched to a gene: 11. For the CDR3, the DNA is TGTGCCAGTAGTACACCGGGACTAGCGGGAGATCGTCGAGATACGCAGTATTTT. This translates into CASSTPGLAGDRRDTQYF.

V is TRBV7-8 and J is TRBJ2-7; 10 bases fit TRBD1. V shed 0 bases and J 5 bases; nucleotides not matched to a gene: 4. The CDR3 totals 15 residues. Germline-derived CDR1 and CDR2 are SGHVS and FQNEAQ. CDR3 region: CASSLAGTGANEQYF. As DNA, the CDR3 is TGTGCCAGCAGCTTAGCAGGGACAGGGGCCAACGAGCAGTACTTC.

This rearrangement joins TRBV7-3 to TRBJ2-1, with 15 bases aligning to TRBD2. Germline V lookup: CDR1 SGHTA, CDR2 FQGTGA. The CDR3 extends over 14 amino acids. J gave up 10 bases and V 5 bases, and 3 bases lay outside the gene matches. Here the CDR3 reads CASSPGTSGGEQFF. The CDR3 DNA reads as TGTGCCAGCAGCCCTGGGACTAGCGGGGGGGAGCAGTTCTTC.

Only one count was recorded for this clone. Here the CDR3 reads CASSTRAGVTYNEQFF. CDR3 DNA sequence: TGTGCCAGCAGTACCCGAGCGGGGGTAACCTACAATGAGCAGTTCTTC. This chain connects TRBV27 to TRBJ2-1; 8 bases align to TRBD2. V lost 5 bases, J lost 2 bases, and 8 bases stayed unmatched. There are 16 residues in the CDR3. The germline V gene encodes CDR1 MNHEY and CDR2 SMNVEV (reference sequence).

V is TRBV2 and J is TRBJ1-5, with unresolved D. The germline gives CDR1 SNHLY, CDR2 FYNNEI. The CDR3 sequence is 15 residues long. Trimming removed 1 base at V and 1 base at J, with 8 bases between. The CDR3 DNA follows: TGTGCCAGCAGTGAAGAGACACGAAGCAATCAGCCCCAGCATTTT. Its protein is CASSEETRSNQPQHF.

CDR3 nucleotide sequence: TGTGCCAGCAGCTTAGGTGGTGCCCACAACAATGAGCAGTTCTTC. It encodes CASSLGGAHNNEQFF. V gene TRBV7-2 combines with J gene TRBJ2-1; D call uncertain. V was pared by 1 base and J by 5 bases, with 12 bases between. The CDR3 runs 15 residues. CDR1 SGHTA and CDR2 FQGNSA come from the germline V gene.

The J gene is TRBJ1-3, the V gene TRBV29-1, with D perhaps TRBD1 (6 bases). Per germline, CDR1 SQVTM and CDR2 ANQGSEA. CDR3 length: 13 amino acids. Trimming shortened V by 5 bases and J by 3 bases, and 11 bases separated the two germline ends. The CDR3 nucleotides are TGCAGCGTTCTCAACAGGGATGGAAACACCATATATTTT. It encodes CSVLNRDGNTIYF.

The chain combines TRBV11-2 with TRBJ1-6; D is ambiguous. CDR3 length: 12 amino acids. Trimming shortened V by 1 base and J by 14 bases, and 9 bases separated the two germline ends. Germline CDR1 and CDR2: SGHAT and FQNNGV. The CDR3 is CASSLGRQSLHF. For the CDR3, the DNA is TGTGCCAGCAGCTTAGGCCGACAATCCCTCCACTTT.

The rearrangement joins TRBV11-2 to TRBJ1-2; 8 positions agree with TRBD1. Per germline, CDR1 SGHAT and CDR2 FQNNGV. After removal of 4 bases from V and 7 bases from J, the junction contained 5 bases not matched to a gene. CDR3 size: 13 residues. The DNA for the CDR3 is TGTGCCAGCAGCTCTGGACAGGGTTTTGGCTACACCTTC. Residues: CASSSGQGFGYTF. Full variable domain (missing parts from reference TRBV11-2 and TRBJ1-2): EAGVAQSPRYKIIEKRQSVAFWCNPISGHATLYWYQQILGQGPKLLIQFQNNGVVDDSQLPKDRFSAERLKGVDSTLKIQPAKLEDSAVYLCASSSGQGFGYTFGSGTRLTVV.

This chain joins TRBV18 and TRBJ1-3; D remains ambiguous. The CDR3 loop spans 19 amino acids. Germline V gene sequence: CDR1 KGHSH, CDR2 LQKENI. Trimming removed 1 base at V and 0 bases at J, with 19 bases between. CDR3: CASSPRVSALTSSGNTIYF. The CDR3 DNA reads TGTGCCAGCTCACCACGAGTTAGCGCTTTAACCTCCTCTGGAAACACCATATATTTT. Variable domain in full (rest from reference TRBV18 and TRBJ1-3): NAGVMQNPRHLVRRRGQEARLRCSPMKGHSHVYWYRQLPEEGLKFMVYLQKENIIDESGMPKERFSAEFPKEGPSILRIQQVVRGDSAAYFCASSPRVSALTSSGNTIYFGEGSWLTVV.

The rearrangement links TRBV13 to TRBJ2-3; D perhaps matches TRBD2 (6 bases). Germline V CDR1 and CDR2: PRHDT, FYEKMQ (reference sequence). This CDR3 contains 15 residues. The germline V and J ends were trimmed by 1 base and 2 bases, with 10 bases remaining between them. CDR3 protein: CASSLVTRTTDTQYF. The DNA of the CDR3 is TGTGCCAGCAGCTTAGTGACTAGGACCACAGATACGCAGTATTTT.